This T cell receptor beta chain appears in the sequencing data of a study of molecular identifiers for immune sequencing clone quantification. Study results and limitations: Clonotypes topping 20 RNA copies carried over 98% of effector molecules but under 1% of naive ones. Reportedly, one cell's Jurkat TCR RNA was detected within 1,200,000 naive CD8 cells.

TCRdb redid the calling of the PCR reads with MiXCR, one entry per CDR3 protein. The sample includes about 320,000 distinct CDR3 sequences, about 22% of them seen just once. Trimming took off 2 bases at V and 6 bases at J, with 8 bases between the two ends. The germline CDR1 and CDR2 sequences are SGHTA and FQGNSA. The CDR3 has 13 amino acids. This clonotype was recorded a few times. What it binds is not known. Naive CD8 sequencing libraries were generated from roughly 18,000 to 920,000 sorted cells, with 10%, 30% or 50% RNA as input. Sorting selected naive CD8 T cells with a CD8+CD4-CCR7+CD45RA+ phenotype.

The specimen was naive CD8+ T cells from blood, with Jurkat cell RNA spiked in. Sample subset: FACS-sorted CD8+CD4-CCR7+CD45RA+ naive T cells. The chain is built from TRBV7-2 and TRBJ2-1; D remains unclear. The sequence was collected from a human donor in good health. Some libraries in this study had Jurkat cell RNA spiked in. The CDR3 spells CASSLRYSNEQFF. The CDR3 DNA is TGTGCCAGCAGCTTAAGGTACAGCAATGAGCAGTTCTTC.